This entry describes one T cell receptor beta chain. Which antigen it targets is not known. No base qualities exist here, and no much larger clone lies one base off it. These data come from a study of T cell responses to AZD1222 COVID-19 vaccine (dated by TCRdb to the early 2020s). Some background on the complete study: AZD1222 recipients given second doses at about 4 weeks or at about 12 weeks were pooled, since spike-specific TCR depth and breadth were not found to differ between the two schedules. TCR sequencing covered 230 or so trial participants: approximately 200 given two doses of AZD1222 and some 25 given two doses of MenACWY control vaccine. Trial participants were enrolled by age into subgroups of 18-55, 56-69 and 70-plus years, and approximately 150, 30 and 60 TCR-sequenced participants, respectively, were included in these subgroups. Paper-wide results and their limitations: The vaccine-associated CD4 TCRs covered the entire spike protein, and the dominant responses fell in regions 160-218 and 743-854. In the small 56-69-year group, the increase in depth fell short of significance, most likely because of low power. After two AZD1222 doses, both the breadth and the depth of spike-specific TCRs were significantly higher than at day 0 and than in MenACWY recipients. Most participants were white British and females outnumbered males, and the authors suggested that clonal diversity may have been underestimated. Because no day 14 peak-response samples were available, repertoires were characterized only after the peak T cell response. Conclusions about previously exposed vaccinees are limited because only five or six AZD1222 recipients were SARS-CoV-2 seropositive at baseline. Epitopes outside the regions mutated in the B.1.351 and B.1.1.7 variants were reportedly recognized by nearly half of the unique spike-specific TCRs.

The CDR3 sequence holds 15 residues, the cysteine and phenylalanine included. Of all the DNA, just the CDR3 is kept, 45 bases in frame from base 1. CDR1 and CDR2 are drawn from the germline V gene: SGHTA, FQGNSA. V loses 5 bases of germline sequence and J loses 4 bases, and the interval between the two ends is 17 bases. This sample's time point label indicates: baseline before first vaccination. Vaccinee samples came from UK trials COV001 and COV002, including a single-blind randomized controlled phase 2/3 trial of AZD1222 (ChAdOx1 nCoV-19) in healthy adults. For TCRbeta chain sequencing, PBMC samples were collected from trial participants at day 0 and at day 28 after the second dose. The CDR3 regions of human TCRbeta chains were analyzed by immunosequencing. Regarding the original processing steps: Repertoire TCRs were checked for matches against a reference library of SARS-CoV-2-specific TCRs that had been generated using the MIRA antigen-specificity platform. Breadth was defined as the fraction of unique TCRs that were SARS-CoV-2-associated, and depth was defined as the fraction of total T cells that were SARS-CoV-2-associated. Using the MIRA data, every spike-specific TCR was mapped to the spike region that the TCR reacted to and assigned to either a CD4 or a CD8 class. Log10-transformed breadth and depth values were compared by one-way ANOVA with Sidak's multiple comparisons tests. TCRdb limited this immuneACCESS table to in-frame rearrangements with V and J called. A share of clones is missing; checked studies link under half to unresolved V genes, and the rest is unexplained. V, J and clone size were drawn from that table, and D and trimming were deduced from the DNA. This sample has about 120,000 clones in its table, and almost 95% of those were observed once. Over 1.5% of the sample comes from the top ten.

The chain links TRBV7-2 with TRBJ1-1; the D gene lacks a confident call. This material consisted of peripheral blood, taken on day 0 of AZD1222 vaccination. The sequence derives from an adult in good health. The sequenced DNA is TGTGCCAGCAGCACCCACGGCTCCGTCGGCACTGAAGCTTTCTTT. Its amino acids are CASSTHGSVGTEAFF.